The clone carrying this T cell receptor beta chain turned up a few times. Its antigen remains unidentified. The record originates from a study of vaccination and CD4 T cells after COVID-19. Specified treatment: approximately 10-day PBMC culture with coronavirus spike peptide pools or control peptides (ViraFEST assay). Expanded clonotypes were found by TCR sequencing after peptide-pool stimulation (ViraFEST). The Oncomine TCR Beta short-read assay sequenced DNA from cultured CD4+ T cells. TCRdb independently ran MiXCR on the PCR reads; one entry per CDR3 protein. Among some 19,000 distinct CDR3 sequences listed, around 43% were seen once. The V end lost 5 bases, the J end lost 7 bases, and 24 bases lay between the germline ends. The CDR3 extends over 17 amino acids.

The sequenced sample consisted of CD4+ T cells from blood, cultured in vitro. The rearrangement joins TRBV12-3 or TRBV12-4 to TRBJ1-5, with D possibly TRBD1 on 6 matching bases. The receptor comes from a human donor who had recovered from COVID-19. The CDR3 is CASSPPPSGGLLQPQHF. The CDR3 region has the DNA TGTGCCAGCAGTCCACCCCCGAGTGGGGGGCTTTTGCAGCCCCAGCATTTT.